This entry lists 23 T cell receptor beta chains sequenced from one sample in a study of control samples from healthy donors and cancer patients. Only in-frame clones appear in the TCRdb table, and some are missing; sequencing was by immunoSEQ multiplex PCR. This table has roughly 190,000 clones, about nine tenths appearing once. Specimen: blood. The source of these receptors is a woman aged 25 to 39 in good health.

The V gene is TRBV6-4, the J gene TRBJ2-2; perhaps TRBD2 as D (5 bases). The germline CDR1 and CDR2 sequences are MRHNA and SNTAGT. The V end lost 4 bases, the J end lost 7 bases, and 10 bases lay between the germline ends. The CDR3 is 13 amino acids. The CDR3 DNA is TGTGCCAGCAGTGGGAGGTCCAGCGGGGAGCTGTTTTTT. Protein: CASSGRSSGELFF.

The chain links TRBV19 to TRBJ2-7, with D perhaps matching TRBD2 (5 bases). This CDR3 comprises 14 residues. CDR1 and CDR2 (germline): LNHDA, SQIVND (reference sequence). With 1 base removed from V and 3 bases from J, the gap between germline ends came to 10 bases. The CDR3 sequence is CASSIGGPHYEQYF. As DNA, the CDR3 is TGTGCCAGTAGTATAGGCGGGCCGCACTACGAGCAGTACTTC.

This chain links TRBV25-1 with TRBJ1-4; D not certain. V was clipped by 5 bases and J by 5 bases, with 9 bases between them. Looked up from germline, CDR1 is MGHDK and CDR2 is SYGVNS. The CDR3 spans 13 residues. CDR3 nucleotides: TGTGCCAGCAGTTTTGTGGTGAATGAAAAACTGTTTTTT. It encodes CASSFVVNEKLFF.

The V and J genes are TRBV5-1 and TRBJ2-6; D is possibly TRBD1 (6 bases). With 0 bases removed from V and 0 bases from J, the gap between germline ends came to 13 bases. Germline V lookup: CDR1 SGHRS, CDR2 YFSETQ. The CDR3 spans 18 residues. CDR3 nucleotide sequence: TGCGCCAGCAGCTTGGTTCCAGGGGTCCACTCTGGGGCCAACGTCCTGACTTTC. This gives the protein CASSLVPGVHSGANVLTF.

A few counts support this clone. The rearrangement joins TRBV14 to TRBJ1-6; D uncertain. The CDR3 has 13 residues. The germline V gene has CDR1 SGHDN and CDR2 FVKESK. The V end was cut by 2 bases, the J end by 4 bases, with 3 bases between. CDR3 residues: CASSQTYNSPLHF. CDR3 in DNA: TGTGCCAGCAGCCAAACATATAATTCACCCCTCCACTTT.

This chain links TRBV7-8 with TRBJ2-5; D is possibly TRBD2 (6 bases). The CDR3 sequence is 14 residues long. Trimming shortened V by 1 base and J by 4 bases, and 10 bases separated the two germline ends. Germline V gene data show CDR1 as SGHVS and CDR2 as FQNEAQ. The CDR3 DNA reads as TGTGCCAGCAGCTTAGGGGAGGTCATAGAGACCCAGTACTTC. Residues: CASSLGEVIETQYF.

This clone was seen a single time. This chain connects TRBV28 to TRBJ1-1; TRBD1 aligns across 9 bases. The germline gives CDR1 MDHEN, CDR2 SYDVKM. The J segment lost 0 bases and the V segment lost 6 bases, leaving 5 bases of the junction unmatched. The CDR3 is made up of 15 amino acids. The CDR3 region is CASRDRGIMNTEAFF. The CDR3 bases are TGTGCCAGCAGGGACAGGGGAATCATGAACACTGAAGCTTTCTTT.

The chain links TRBV29-1 to TRBJ2-4; D is unclear. CDR3 length: 12 residues. The germline CDR1 and CDR2 sequences are SQVTM and ANQGSEA. V gave up 4 bases and J gave up 7 bases, with 11 bases separating them. The chain's CDR3 is CSVAEGNNIQYF. The CDR3, as DNA: TGCAGCGTTGCCGAAGGGAATAACATTCAGTACTTC. Full variable domain (missing parts from reference TRBV29-1 and TRBJ2-4): SAVISQKPSRDICQRGTSLTIQCQVDSQVTMMFWYRQQPGQSLTLIATANQGSEATYESGFVIDKFPISRPNLTFSTLTVSNMSPEDSSIYLCSVAEGNNIQYFGAGTRLSVL.

The V gene is TRBV7-6, the J gene TRBJ1-3; the D gene is possibly TRBD1 (6 bases). CDR3 size: 15 residues. Trimming shortened V by 5 bases and J by 2 bases, and 13 bases separated the two germline ends. The V gene's germline CDR1 is SGHVS and CDR2 FNYEAQ. The CDR3 region has the DNA TGTGCCAGCAGCAAACAGGGTTCTACTGGAAACACCATATATTTT. This sequence encodes CASSKQGSTGNTIYF.

The sample holds a few counts of this clone. The chain carries TRBV5-4 and TRBJ1-2, with D possibly matching TRBD1 (5 bases). Trimming took 1 base from V and 5 from J, leaving 9 bases between them. The CDR3 totals 13 residues. Germline V gene data show CDR1 as SGHNT and CDR2 as YYREEE (reference sequence). The CDR3: CASSLPGRYGYTF. CDR3 coding DNA: TGTGCCAGCAGCTTGCCAGGGCGATATGGCTACACCTTC.

The chain combines TRBV5-1 with TRBJ2-5; D is perhaps TRBD1 (6 bases). Between the trimmed V and J ends, which lost 7 bases and 1 base, there was a span of 17 bases. Germline CDR1 reads SGHRS; CDR2 reads YFSETQ. CDR3 length: 15 amino acids. The CDR3 bases are TGCGCCAGCTCGACCACAGGGAACTCCCAAGAGACCCAGTACTTC. Its translation: CASSTTGNSQETQYF.

The V and J genes are TRBV7-9 and TRBJ1-1; D remains unclear. Germline CDR1 reads SEHNR; CDR2 reads FQNEAQ (reference sequence). The V and J ends lost 5 bases and 0 bases respectively, with 7 bases between them. The CDR3 runs 13 residues. CDR3 in amino acids: CASSTTVNTEAFF. CDR3 in DNA: TGTGCCAGCAGCACGACTGTGAACACTGAAGCTTTCTTT.

The rearrangement uses TRBV2 and TRBJ1-6; the D gene is possibly TRBD1 (5 bases). V lost 8 bases and J lost 0, with 17 bases in between. Germline-derived CDR1 and CDR2 are SNHLY and FYNNEI. This CDR3 spans 17 amino acids. The CDR3 reads CASGYWGLSSYNSPLHF. The CDR3 DNA sequence: TGTGCCAGCGGGTATTGGGGGTTGAGCTCCTATAATTCACCCCTCCACTTT.

The chain recombines TRBV12-5 with TRBJ1-5, with D unresolved. The germline V and J ends were trimmed by 4 bases and 0 bases, with 4 bases remaining between them. CDR3 length: 13 residues. Germline values: CDR1 LGHNT, CDR2 FRNRAP. This CDR3 is CASGSDSNQPQHF. In DNA form, the CDR3 reads TGTGCTAGTGGTTCGGATAGCAATCAGCCCCAGCATTTT.

The chain combines TRBV5-8 with TRBJ2-2; 7 bases agree with TRBD1. Per the germline V gene, CDR1 is SGHTS and CDR2 is YDEGEE. Unmatched junction bases numbered 2, after V lost 8 bases and J lost 1 base. CDR3 length: 13 residues. The CDR3 DNA reads as TGTGCCAGTAACAGGGGGAACACCGGGGAGCTGTTTTTT. The encoded protein is CASNRGNTGELFF.

The rearrangement uses TRBV11-2 and TRBJ2-7, with TRBD2 matching 8 bases. V shed 0 bases, J shed 4 bases, and the junction held 5 bases outside the gene matches. Germline assignment: CDR1 SGHAT and CDR2 FQNNGV. CDR3 size: 15 residues. The CDR3 sequence is CASSLDGTSGYEQYF. In DNA form, the CDR3 reads TGTGCCAGCAGCTTAGACGGGACTAGTGGGTACGAGCAGTACTTC. The whole variable domain, filled in from reference TRBV11-2 and TRBJ2-7, reads EAGVAQSPRYKIIEKRQSVAFWCNPISGHATLYWYQQILGQGPKLLIQFQNNGVVDDSQLPKDRFSAERLKGVDSTLKIQPAKLEDSAVYLCASSLDGTSGYEQYFGPGTRLTVT.

The genes are TRBV14 and TRBJ1-1; D might be TRBD1 (6 bases). Looked up from germline, CDR1 is SGHDN and CDR2 is FVKESK. This CDR3 comprises 15 residues. With 1 base removed from V and 3 bases from J, the gap between germline ends came to 12 bases. The CDR3 nucleotides read TGTGCCAGCAGCCAAGTTAGGGGGTATTACACTGAAGCTTTCTTT. This encodes CASSQVRGYYTEAFF.

Regarding this clone: Within the sample, other DNA sequences also encode this same CDR3. V gene TRBV10-3 combines with J gene TRBJ2-7, with TRBD2 identical over 8 bases. The J segment lost 2 bases and the V segment lost 8 bases, leaving 11 bases of the junction unmatched. CDR3 length: 15 residues. Per the germline V gene, CDR1 is ENHRY and CDR2 is SYGVKD. The CDR3 sequence is CAIRGGGGTTYEQYF. CDR3 bases: TGTGCCATCCGTGGGGGCGGGGGGACAACCTACGAGCAGTACTTC.

This chain connects TRBV10-3 to TRBJ2-7; D uncertain. Germline values: CDR1 ENHRY, CDR2 SYGVKD. V lost 8 bases to trimming and J lost 6 bases, with 14 bases between them. The CDR3 has 12 residues. CDR3 in amino acids: CAIARLISEQYF. CDR3 nucleotides: TGTGCCATCGCCAGACTGATTTCCGAGCAGTACTTC.

The chain joins TRBV7-3 to TRBJ2-2; weak D call: TRBD1 (5 bases). This CDR3 contains 15 residues. The ends were cut back, 0 bases at V and 4 bases at J, with 9 bases in the middle. Germline V lookup: CDR1 SGHTA, CDR2 FQGTGA. As DNA, the CDR3 is TGTGCCAGCAGCTTAACGTTAGGGGTCACCGGGGAGCTGTTTTTT. Protein product: CASSLTLGVTGELFF.

J is TRBJ1-5 and V is TRBV7-2; D not resolved. V was pared by 5 bases and J by 1 base, with 6 bases between. The CDR3 has 13 residues. Germline CDR1 and CDR2: SGHTA and FQGNSA. The CDR3 region is CASSQDSNQPQHF. CDR3 in DNA: TGTGCCAGCAGCCAGGACAGCAATCAGCCCCAGCATTTT.

The CDR3 region is CASSLGGRGNEKLFF. The CDR3 DNA reads as TGTGCCAGCAGCTTAGGTGGTAGGGGTAATGAAAAACTGTTTTTT. This sequence joins TRBV7-9 and TRBJ1-4, with D possibly being TRBD1 (5 bases). The CDR3 loop spans 15 amino acids. Per germline, CDR1 SEHNR and CDR2 FQNEAQ (reference sequence). Trimming took 1 base from V and 4 from J, leaving 10 bases between them. Looking up the rest from reference TRBV7-9 and TRBJ1-4 gives the full variable domain: DTGVSQNPRHKITKRGQNVTFRCDPISEHNRLYWYRQTLGQGPEFLTYFQNEAQLEKSRLLSDRFSAERPKGSFSTLEIQRTEQGDSAMYLCASSLGGRGNEKLFFGSGTQLSVL.

This clone showed up just once. V usage is TRBV7-3 and J usage is TRBJ2-1, with 10 bases fitting TRBD1. This CDR3 region has 14 residues. CDR1 and CDR2 from the germline V gene are SGHTA and FQGTGA. Losses at the gene ends were 5 bases for V and 5 bases for J; bases not matched to a gene: 3. The CDR3 DNA follows: TGTGCCAGCAGCCCGGGACAGGGGAACAATGAGCAGTTCTTC. Protein sequence: CASSPGQGNNEQFF. Full variable domain (rest looked up from reference TRBV7-3 and TRBJ2-1): GAGVSQTPSNKVTEKGKYVELRCDPISGHTALYWYRQSLGQGPEFLIYFQGTGAADDSGLPNDRFFAVRPEGSVSTLKIQRTERGDSAVYLCASSPGQGNNEQFFGPGTRLTVL.